This TCR beta chain was obtained from a study of T cells in Graves' hyperthyroidism and ophthalmopathy. Broader study findings: It was a median 6.5 months before onset that the model predicted ophthalmopathy.

Amplified TCR beta CDR3 regions derived from RNA transcripts. HTBI primers were used for first-round RT-PCR of the TCR CDR3. In TCRdb, the multiplex PCR reads were re-called with MiXCR into one record per CDR3 protein. In the table there are 650,000 to 700,000 distinct CDR3 sequences, 15% to 20% of which are singletons. The CDR3 covers 14 residues. V dropped 0 bases and J dropped 6 bases, with 11 bases sitting between them. Germline values: CDR1 KGHSH, CDR2 LQKENI. A lack of ophthalmopathy progression within 18 months defined stable Graves' hyperthyroidism. Ten or more counts support this clonotype. Its antigen remains unknown.

Sequenced material: blood. This receptor was obtained from a man aged 50 or older with Graves' hyperthyroidism. The genes are TRBV18 and TRBJ1-1; no clear D. The CDR3 is CASSPPPGLPEAFF. As DNA, the CDR3 is TGTGCCAGCTCACCACCCCCAGGCTTGCCTGAAGCTTTCTTT.